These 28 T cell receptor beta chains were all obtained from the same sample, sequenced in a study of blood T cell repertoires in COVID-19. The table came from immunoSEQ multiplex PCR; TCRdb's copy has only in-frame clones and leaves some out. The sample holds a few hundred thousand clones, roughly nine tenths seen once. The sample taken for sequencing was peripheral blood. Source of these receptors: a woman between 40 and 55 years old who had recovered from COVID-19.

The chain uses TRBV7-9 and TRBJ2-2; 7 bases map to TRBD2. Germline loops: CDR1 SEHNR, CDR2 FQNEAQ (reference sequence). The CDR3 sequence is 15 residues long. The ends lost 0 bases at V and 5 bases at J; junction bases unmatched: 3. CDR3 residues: CASSLAGGPTGELFF. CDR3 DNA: TGTGCCAGCAGCTTAGCGGGAGGGCCGACCGGGGAGCTGTTTTTT.

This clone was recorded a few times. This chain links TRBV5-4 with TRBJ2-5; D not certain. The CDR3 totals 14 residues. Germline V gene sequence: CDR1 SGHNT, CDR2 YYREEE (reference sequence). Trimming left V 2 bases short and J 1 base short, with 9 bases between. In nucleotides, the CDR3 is TGTGCCAGCAGCTTTTTTCCATTCCAAGAGACCCAGTACTTC. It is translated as CASSFFPFQETQYF. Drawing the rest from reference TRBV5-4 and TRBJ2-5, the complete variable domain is ETGVTQSPTHLIKTRGQQVTLRCSSQSGHNTVSWYQQALGQGPQFIFQYYREEENGRGNFPPRFSGLQFPNYSSELNVNALELDDSALYLCASSFFPFQETQYFGPGTRLLVL.

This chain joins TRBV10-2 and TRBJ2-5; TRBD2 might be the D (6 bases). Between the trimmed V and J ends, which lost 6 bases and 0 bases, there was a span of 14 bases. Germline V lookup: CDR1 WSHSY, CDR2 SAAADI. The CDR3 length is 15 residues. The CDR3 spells CASSRPTGDQETQYF. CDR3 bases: TGCGCCAGCAGCAGACCCACGGGGGACCAAGAGACCCAGTACTTC.

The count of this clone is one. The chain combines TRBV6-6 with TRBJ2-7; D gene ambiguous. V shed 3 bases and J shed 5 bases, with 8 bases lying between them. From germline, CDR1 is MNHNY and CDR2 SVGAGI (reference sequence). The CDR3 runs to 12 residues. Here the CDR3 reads CASSYPLHEQYF. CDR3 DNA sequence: TGTGCCAGCAGTTATCCCCTCCACGAGCAGTACTTC.

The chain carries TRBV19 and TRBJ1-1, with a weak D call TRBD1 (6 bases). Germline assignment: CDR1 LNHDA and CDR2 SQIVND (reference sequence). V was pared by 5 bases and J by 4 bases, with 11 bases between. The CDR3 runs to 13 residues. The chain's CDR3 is CASSFKGGTEAFF. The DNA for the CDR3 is TGTGCCAGTAGTTTTAAAGGGGGCACTGAAGCTTTCTTT.

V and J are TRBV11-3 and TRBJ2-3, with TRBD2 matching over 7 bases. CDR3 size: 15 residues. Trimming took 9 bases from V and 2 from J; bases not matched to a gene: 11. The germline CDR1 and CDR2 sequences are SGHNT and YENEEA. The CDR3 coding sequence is TGTGCCAGTACTCAGAGCGGGATCAACACAGATACGCAGTATTTT. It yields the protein CASTQSGINTDTQYF.

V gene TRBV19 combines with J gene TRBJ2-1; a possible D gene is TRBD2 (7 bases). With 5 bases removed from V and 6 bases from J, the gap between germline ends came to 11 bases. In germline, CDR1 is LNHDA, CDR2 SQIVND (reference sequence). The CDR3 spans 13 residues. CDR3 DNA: TGTGCCAGTAGTTGGGGAGGGGGCAATGAGCAGTTCTTC. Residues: CASSWGGGNEQFF. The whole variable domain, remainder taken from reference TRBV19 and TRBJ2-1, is DGGITQSPKYLFRKEGQNVTLSCEQNLNHDAMYWYRQDPGQGLRLIYYSQIVNDFQKGDIAEGYSVSREKKESFPLTVTSAQKNPTAFYLCASSWGGGNEQFFGPGTRLTVL.

The CDR3 loop is CASSYEVRLTGSLSYEQYV. As DNA, the CDR3 is TGTGCCAGCAGTTACGAAGTTCGCCTGACGGGATCACTCTCCTACGAGCAGTACGTC. The V gene is TRBV6-2 or TRBV6-3, the J gene TRBJ2-7; D perhaps matches TRBD2 (5 bases). Germline V gives CDR1 MNHEY, CDR2 SVGEGT. Trimming pared 2 bases from V and 0 bases from J, leaving 23 bases between. The CDR3 spans 19 residues.

The CDR3: CATSDSTGTRAAQYF. CDR3 in DNA: TGTGCCACCAGTGATTCGACAGGGACCAGGGCGGCCCAGTACTTC. The gene calls are TRBV24-1 and TRBJ2-5; 7 nucleotides match TRBD1. V trimming: 2 bases; J trimming: 9 bases; junction bases outside the gene matches: 11. CDR3 length: 15 amino acids. Germline V gene lookup returns CDR1 KGHDR and CDR2 SFDVKD.

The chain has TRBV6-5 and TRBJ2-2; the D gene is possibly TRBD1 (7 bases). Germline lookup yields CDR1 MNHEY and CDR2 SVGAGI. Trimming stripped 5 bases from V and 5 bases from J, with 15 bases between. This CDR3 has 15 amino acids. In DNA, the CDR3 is TGTGCCAGCAGTAACCAGGGGGGTGGTACCGGGGAGCTGTTTTTT. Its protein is CASSNQGGGTGELFF.

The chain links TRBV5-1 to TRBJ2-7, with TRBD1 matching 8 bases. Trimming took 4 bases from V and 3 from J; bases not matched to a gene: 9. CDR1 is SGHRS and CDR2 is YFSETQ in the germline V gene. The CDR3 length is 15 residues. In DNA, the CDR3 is TGCGCCAGCAGCACGGCCCCAGGGGGCAGCTACGAGCAGTACTTC. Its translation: CASSTAPGGSYEQYF.

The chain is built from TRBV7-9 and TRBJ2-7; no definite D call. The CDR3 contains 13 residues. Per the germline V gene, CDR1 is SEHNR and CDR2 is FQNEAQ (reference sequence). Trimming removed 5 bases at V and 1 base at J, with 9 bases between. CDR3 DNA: TGTGCCAGCAGCGCTACAGAATCCTACGAGCAGTACGTC. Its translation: CASSATESYEQYV.

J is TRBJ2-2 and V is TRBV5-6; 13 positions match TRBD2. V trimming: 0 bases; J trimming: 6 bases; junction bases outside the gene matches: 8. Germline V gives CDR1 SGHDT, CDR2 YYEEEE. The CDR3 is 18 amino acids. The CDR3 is CASSLAGLAGEWAGELFF. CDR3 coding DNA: TGTGCCAGCAGCTTGGCAGGACTAGCGGGGGAGTGGGCCGGGGAGCTGTTTTTT.

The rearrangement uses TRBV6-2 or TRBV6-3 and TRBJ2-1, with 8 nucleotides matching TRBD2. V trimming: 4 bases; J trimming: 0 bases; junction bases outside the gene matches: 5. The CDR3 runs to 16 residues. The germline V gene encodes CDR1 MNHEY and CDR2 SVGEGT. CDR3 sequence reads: CASSFGGGPSYNEQFF. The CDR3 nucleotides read TGTGCCAGCAGTTTCGGGGGGGGACCCTCCTACAATGAGCAGTTCTTC.

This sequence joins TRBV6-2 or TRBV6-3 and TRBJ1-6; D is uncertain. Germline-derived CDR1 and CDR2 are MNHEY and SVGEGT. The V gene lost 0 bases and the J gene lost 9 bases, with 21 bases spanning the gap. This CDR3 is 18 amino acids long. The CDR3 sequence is CASSYSMFPTYRGSPLHF. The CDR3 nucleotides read TGTGCCAGCAGTTACTCGATGTTTCCCACCTATCGGGGTTCACCCCTCCACTTT.

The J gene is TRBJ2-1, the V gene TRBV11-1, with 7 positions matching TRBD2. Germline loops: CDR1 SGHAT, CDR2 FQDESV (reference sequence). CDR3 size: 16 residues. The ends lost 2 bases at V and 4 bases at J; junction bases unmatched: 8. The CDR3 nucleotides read TGTGCCAGCAGCTTAAGCACTGGGCGGGGGTACAATGAGCAGTTCTTC. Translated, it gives CASSLSTGRGYNEQFF.

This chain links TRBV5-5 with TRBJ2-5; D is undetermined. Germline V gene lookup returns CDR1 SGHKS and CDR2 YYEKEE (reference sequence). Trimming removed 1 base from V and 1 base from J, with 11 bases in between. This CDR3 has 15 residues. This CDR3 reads CASSLMFSLQETQYF. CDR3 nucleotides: TGTGCCAGCAGCTTGATGTTTAGCCTCCAAGAGACCCAGTACTTC.

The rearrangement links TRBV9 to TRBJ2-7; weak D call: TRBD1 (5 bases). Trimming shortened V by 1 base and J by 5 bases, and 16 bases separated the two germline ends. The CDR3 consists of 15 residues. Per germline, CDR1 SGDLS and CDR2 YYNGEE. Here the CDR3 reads CASSVLGAGSHEQYF. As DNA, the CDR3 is TGTGCCAGCAGCGTATTAGGGGCAGGGTCGCACGAGCAGTACTTC.

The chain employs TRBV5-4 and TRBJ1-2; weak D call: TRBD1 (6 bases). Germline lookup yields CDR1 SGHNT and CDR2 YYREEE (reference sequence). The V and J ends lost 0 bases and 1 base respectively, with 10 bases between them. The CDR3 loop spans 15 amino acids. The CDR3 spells CASSLARGVNYGYTF. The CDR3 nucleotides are TGTGCCAGCAGCTTGGCCAGGGGCGTTAACTATGGCTACACCTTC. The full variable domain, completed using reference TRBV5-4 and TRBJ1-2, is ETGVTQSPTHLIKTRGQQVTLRCSSQSGHNTVSWYQQALGQGPQFIFQYYREEENGRGNFPPRFSGLQFPNYSSELNVNALELDDSALYLCASSLARGVNYGYTFGSGTRLTVV.

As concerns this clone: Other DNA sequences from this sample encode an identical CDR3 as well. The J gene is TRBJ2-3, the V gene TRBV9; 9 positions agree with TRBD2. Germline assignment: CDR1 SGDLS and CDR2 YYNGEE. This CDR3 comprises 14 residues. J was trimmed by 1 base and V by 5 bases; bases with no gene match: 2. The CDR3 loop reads CASSLAGGTDTQYF. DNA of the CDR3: TGTGCCAGCAGTTTAGCGGGGGGCACAGATACGCAGTATTTT.

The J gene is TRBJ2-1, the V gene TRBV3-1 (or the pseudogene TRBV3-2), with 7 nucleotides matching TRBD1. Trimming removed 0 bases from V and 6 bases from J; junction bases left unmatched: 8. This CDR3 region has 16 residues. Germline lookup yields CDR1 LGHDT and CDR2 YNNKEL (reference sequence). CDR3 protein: CASSQDRGRGSNEQFF. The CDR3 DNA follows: TGTGCCAGCAGCCAAGATCGTGGCAGGGGGAGCAATGAGCAGTTCTTC.

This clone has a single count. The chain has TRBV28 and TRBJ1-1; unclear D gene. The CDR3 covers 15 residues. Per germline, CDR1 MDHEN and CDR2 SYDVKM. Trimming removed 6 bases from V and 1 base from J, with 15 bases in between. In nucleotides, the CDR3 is TGTGCCAGCAGATCATCCGGCGGAGGGAACACTGAAGCTTTCTTT. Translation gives CASRSSGGGNTEAFF. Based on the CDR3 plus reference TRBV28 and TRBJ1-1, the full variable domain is DVKVTQSSRYLVKRTGEKVFLECVQDMDHENMFWYRQDPGLGLRLIYFSYDVKMKEKGDIPEGYSVSREKKERFSLILESASTNQTSMYLCASRSSGGGNTEAFFGQGTRLTVV.

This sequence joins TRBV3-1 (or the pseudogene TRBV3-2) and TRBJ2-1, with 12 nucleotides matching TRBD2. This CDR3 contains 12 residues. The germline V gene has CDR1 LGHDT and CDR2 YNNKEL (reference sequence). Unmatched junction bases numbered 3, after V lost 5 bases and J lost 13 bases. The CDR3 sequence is CASSRTSGDQFF. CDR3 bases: TGTGCCAGCAGCAGGACTAGCGGGGACCAGTTCTTC.

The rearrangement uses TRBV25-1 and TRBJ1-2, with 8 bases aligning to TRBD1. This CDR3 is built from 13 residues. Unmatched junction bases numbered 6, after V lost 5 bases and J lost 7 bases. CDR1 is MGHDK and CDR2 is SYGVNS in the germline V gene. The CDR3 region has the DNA TGTGCCAGCAGTAGGGACAGGTGGGGTGGCTACACCTTC. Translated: CASSRDRWGGYTF.

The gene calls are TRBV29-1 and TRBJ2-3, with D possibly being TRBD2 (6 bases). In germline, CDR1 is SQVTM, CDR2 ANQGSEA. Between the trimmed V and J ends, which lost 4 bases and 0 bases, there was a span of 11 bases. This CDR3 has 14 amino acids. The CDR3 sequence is CSVGASVSTDTQYF. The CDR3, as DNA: TGCAGCGTTGGGGCTAGCGTTAGCACAGATACGCAGTATTTT.

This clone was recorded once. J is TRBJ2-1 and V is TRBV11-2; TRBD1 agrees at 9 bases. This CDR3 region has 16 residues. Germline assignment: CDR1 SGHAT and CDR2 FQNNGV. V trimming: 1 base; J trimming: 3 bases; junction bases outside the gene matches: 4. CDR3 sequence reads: CASSLVSTGGYNEQFF. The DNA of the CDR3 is TGTGCCAGCAGCTTAGTTTCGACAGGGGGCTACAATGAGCAGTTCTTC.

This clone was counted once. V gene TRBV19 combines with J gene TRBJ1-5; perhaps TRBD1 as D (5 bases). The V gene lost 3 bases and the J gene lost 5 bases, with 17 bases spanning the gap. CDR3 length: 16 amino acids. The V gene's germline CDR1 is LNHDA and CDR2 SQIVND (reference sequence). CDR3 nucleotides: TGTGCCAGTAGTATTAACAGGCTTAACCGAGATCAGCCCCAGCATTTT. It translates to CASSINRLNRDQPQHF.

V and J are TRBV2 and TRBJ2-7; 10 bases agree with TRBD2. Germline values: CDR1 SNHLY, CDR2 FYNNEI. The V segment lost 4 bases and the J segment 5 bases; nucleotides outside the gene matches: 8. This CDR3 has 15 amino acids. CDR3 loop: CASSGGRTSGNEQYV. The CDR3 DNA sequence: TGTGCCAGCAGTGGGGGTCGGACTAGCGGAAACGAGCAGTACGTC.